The clone carrying this TCR beta chain was found once. Its antigen is as yet unknown. Clones were read by immunoSEQ multiplex PCR, and TCRdb kept only the in-frame ones, dropping some. The top ten clones hold approximately 22% of a sample with about 40,000 clones, around 68% of them seen once. This CDR3 contains 15 residues. Germline CDR1 and CDR2: PRHDT and FYEKMQ (reference sequence). Deletions cut 5 bases from V and 4 bases from J, with 17 bases between. Sequencing in the ViraFEST assay came after antigen-specific CD4+ T cells had been expanded with viral peptide pools, which were used to stimulate PBMC. Following culture for around 9 days, CD4+ T cells were isolated. According to the study, vaccine recipients showed no prior SARS-CoV-2 infection and negative nucleocapsid antibodies. The data stem from a study of vaccination effects on CD4 cells after COVID-19. Study context: Of the BNT162b2 and mRNA-1273 vaccines, participants received two doses of one or the other.

Sample: CD4+ T cells from PBMCs cultured with SARS-CoV-2 spike peptides, taken before COVID-19 vaccination. This TCR was sampled from a human donor who received a COVID-19 vaccine. This chain uses TRBV13 with TRBJ1-2; possibly TRBD1 for D (6 bases). The CDR3 DNA reads as TGTGCCAGCAGCCCGACCCGGGGGGCATCCTATGGCTACACCTTC. It specifies CASSPTRGASYGYTF.